Each of the 18 T cell receptor beta chains below was sequenced from the same sample in a study of T-cell reconstitution after alpha-beta-depleted transplantation in children. The authors prepared the TCRbeta library with unique molecular identifiers. TCRdb called the PCR reads again in MiXCR, with one record for every CDR3 protein. The table shows around 500,000 distinct CDR3 sequences, with roughly 23% occurring only once. The sequencing here drew on PBMCs, mostly from graft donor cells, taken 360 days after TCRalphabeta/CD19-depleted stem cell transplant. These receptors originate from a boy under two years old who had a stem cell transplant for acute myeloid leukemia, so the T cells may come from the graft donor.

There are many counts of this clonotype. The CDR3 is CASSLTAGQETQYF. In nucleotides, the CDR3 is TGCGCCAGCAGCTTGACGGCGGGGCAAGAGACCCAGTACTTC. V gene TRBV5-1 combines with J gene TRBJ2-5; tentative D call: TRBD2 (6 bases). Trimming cost V 1 base and J 2 bases, with 9 bases left between them. The CDR3 is 14 amino acids. Germline loops: CDR1 SGHRS, CDR2 YFSETQ. The complete variable domain, with remaining parts taken from reference TRBV5-1 and TRBJ2-5, reads KAGVTQTPRYLIKTRGQQVTLSCSPISGHRSVSWYQQTPGQGLQFLFEYFSETQRNKGNFPGRFSGRQFSNSRSEMNVSTLELGDSALYLCASSLTAGQETQYFGPGTRLLVL.

This clonotype was observed a few times. This chain connects TRBV6-4 to TRBJ1-1; D perhaps matches TRBD1 (6 bases). The V end lost 5 bases, the J end lost 1 base, and 11 bases lay between the germline ends. Germline loops: CDR1 MRHNA, CDR2 SNTAGT. CDR3 size: 14 residues. CDR3 DNA: TGTGCCAGCAGTATCGAGACAGGGAACACTGAAGCTTTCTTT. It codes for CASSIETGNTEAFF.

The chain has TRBV19 and TRBJ1-2; D is uncertain. This CDR3 is built from 16 residues. CDR1 is LNHDA and CDR2 is SQIVND in the germline V gene (reference sequence). V lost 4 bases and J 4 bases, leaving 19 bases between the germline ends. The CDR3 DNA sequence: TGTGCCAGTAGTAGGTACAGAAGGATCGAATCCTATGGCTACACCTTC. Protein sequence: CASSRYRRIESYGYTF.

This clonotype was observed a handful of times. The gene calls are TRBV7-2 and TRBJ2-7; D is perhaps TRBD1 (5 bases). The germline CDR1 and CDR2 sequences are SGHTA and FQGNSA. Between the trimmed V and J ends, which lost 1 base and 5 bases, there was a span of 15 bases. This CDR3 is built from 15 residues. The CDR3 protein is CASSLVGTRVDEQYF. The CDR3 bases are TGTGCCAGCAGCTTAGTAGGAACCAGGGTCGACGAGCAGTACTTC.

The chain employs TRBV18 and TRBJ2-2; D unresolved. The CDR3 runs to 13 residues. Germline V gives CDR1 KGHSH, CDR2 LQKENI. V was shortened by 2 bases and J by 6 bases, with 7 bases between the two germline ends. The CDR3 DNA is TGTGCCAGCTCACCAGGAGAGGCCGGGGAGCTGTTTTTT. Translating gives CASSPGEAGELFF.

The V call is TRBV11-3, the J call TRBJ2-7; D ambiguous. CDR1 is SGHNT and CDR2 is YENEEA in the germline V gene. V lost 5 bases to trimming and J lost 3 bases, with 8 bases between them. The length of the CDR3 is 12 residues. CDR3 in amino acids: CASSPTDYEQYF. The CDR3 DNA reads TGTGCCAGCAGCCCCACGGACTACGAGCAGTACTTC.

The chain is built from TRBV10-3 and TRBJ2-3, with 7 bases identical to TRBD2. Germline CDR1 and CDR2: ENHRY and SYGVKD. V lost 2 bases and J lost 3; bases outside the gene matches: 8. This CDR3 has 16 residues. The CDR3 reads CAISEGRGVGTDTQYF. As DNA, the CDR3 is TGTGCCATCAGTGAGGGTCGGGGGGTCGGTACAGATACGCAGTATTTT.

This clonotype has ten or more counts. CDR3 sequence (DNA): TGTGCCAGCAGTTACCGACTAGCGGGGGGAGATGAGCAGTTCTTC. It encodes CASSYRLAGGDEQFF. J is TRBJ2-1 and V is TRBV12-3 or TRBV12-4; TRBD2 matches 13 bases. The CDR3 totals 15 residues. V shed 4 bases and J 8 bases; nucleotides not matched to a gene: 5.

This clonotype was detected only a few times. The V gene is TRBV20-1, the J gene TRBJ2-3; D gene ambiguous. Germline V CDR1 and CDR2: DFQATT, SNEGSKA (reference sequence). The CDR3 totals 13 residues. Trimming stripped 2 bases from V and 3 bases from J, with 9 bases between. In DNA, the CDR3 is TGCAGTGCTAGAAAGATAGCAACAGATACGCAGTATTTT. As protein: CSARKIATDTQYF.

This clonotype was seen more than once but under ten times. The rearrangement joins TRBV5-1 to TRBJ2-7, with D possibly being TRBD1 or TRBD2 (5 bases each). V was shortened by 0 bases and J by 7 bases, with 14 bases between the two germline ends. The germline gives CDR1 SGHRS, CDR2 YFSETQ. The CDR3 loop spans 14 amino acids. CDR3: CASSLDGDDFEQYF. In DNA, the CDR3 is TGCGCCAGCAGCTTGGATGGGGACGACTTTGAGCAGTACTTC.

In this sample, this clonotype turned up many times. The genes are TRBV29-1 and TRBJ1-3, with a possible D match to TRBD1 (6 bases). The V gene's germline CDR1 is SQVTM and CDR2 ANQGSEA. This CDR3 has 13 residues. Trimming cost V 7 bases and J 0 bases, with 10 bases left between them. DNA of the CDR3: TGCAGCGGTACAGGGAGCTCTGGAAACACCATATATTTT. Translating gives CSGTGSSGNTIYF.

The rearrangement joins TRBV2 to TRBJ1-5; unclear D gene. The germline V and J ends were trimmed by 3 bases and 0 bases, with 9 bases remaining between them. CDR1 is SNHLY and CDR2 is FYNNEI in the germline V gene. The CDR3 is made up of 15 amino acids. The CDR3 reads CASSDPNYSNQPQHF. CDR3 DNA: TGTGCCAGCAGTGACCCTAACTATAGCAATCAGCCCCAGCATTTT.

The V and J genes are TRBV4-3 and TRBJ2-3; perhaps TRBD1 as D (5 bases). The CDR3 covers 15 residues. V dropped 2 bases and J dropped 4 bases, with 13 bases sitting between them. From germline, CDR1 is LGHNA and CDR2 YSLEER. CDR3 bases: TGCGCCAGCAGCCAACAGGTCCTACAGGCAGATACGCAGTATTTT. Translation gives CASSQQVLQADTQYF.

This clonotype was counted between two and nine times. The chain employs TRBV20-1 and TRBJ2-4; 8 positions agree with TRBD1. V trimming: 2 bases; J trimming: 0 bases; junction bases outside the gene matches: 6. Germline lookup yields CDR1 DFQATT and CDR2 SNEGSKA (reference sequence). This CDR3 comprises 16 residues. CDR3 protein: CSARQGATLAKNIQYF. In DNA form, the CDR3 reads TGCAGTGCTAGACAGGGGGCAACCTTAGCCAAAAACATTCAGTACTTC.

This clonotype was seen at least ten times. V usage is TRBV7-2 and J usage is TRBJ2-7, with TRBD1 identical over 8 bases. Looked up from germline, CDR1 is SGHTA and CDR2 is FQGNSA. V lost 3 bases to trimming and J lost 2 bases; unmatched junction nucleotides: 6. The CDR3 totals 15 residues. CDR3 sequence: CASSLGGQVPYEQYF. DNA of the CDR3: TGTGCCAGCAGCTTGGGGGGACAGGTCCCCTACGAGCAGTACTTC.

This clonotype was observed many times. The chain employs TRBV2 and TRBJ2-7, with 7 bases fitting TRBD2. Germline loops: CDR1 SNHLY, CDR2 FYNNEI. The junction had 5 bases not matched to a gene; V was cut back by 10 bases and J by 2 bases. The CDR3 is 12 residues long. DNA of the CDR3: TGTGCCATCCGACTAGCTACCTACGAGCAGTACTTC. Translating it yields CAIRLATYEQYF.

This clonotype was counted many times. V gene TRBV6-5 combines with J gene TRBJ2-6; unclear D gene. Germline-derived CDR1 and CDR2 are MNHEY and SVGAGI. Between the trimmed V and J ends, which lost 3 bases and 2 bases, there was a span of 11 bases. The CDR3 covers 16 residues. The CDR3 region is CASSYAAGPGANVLTF. The CDR3, as DNA: TGTGCCAGCAGTTATGCCGCTGGACCTGGGGCCAACGTCCTGACTTTC.

In this sample, this clonotype turned up once. This sequence may be a read error, since a much larger clone differs from it by one base. This CDR3 fails to terminate in the conserved phenylalanine or tryptophan, so it likely reflects a read error. The chain couples TRBV12-3 or TRBV12-4 to TRBJ2-3; the D is unclear. The CDR3 is made up of 12 amino acids. Trimming shortened V by 4 bases and J by 4 bases, and 6 bases separated the two germline ends. This CDR3 reads CASSSLSDTQYL. The CDR3 coding sequence is TGTGCCAGCAGTTCCCTATCAGATACGCAGTATTTA.